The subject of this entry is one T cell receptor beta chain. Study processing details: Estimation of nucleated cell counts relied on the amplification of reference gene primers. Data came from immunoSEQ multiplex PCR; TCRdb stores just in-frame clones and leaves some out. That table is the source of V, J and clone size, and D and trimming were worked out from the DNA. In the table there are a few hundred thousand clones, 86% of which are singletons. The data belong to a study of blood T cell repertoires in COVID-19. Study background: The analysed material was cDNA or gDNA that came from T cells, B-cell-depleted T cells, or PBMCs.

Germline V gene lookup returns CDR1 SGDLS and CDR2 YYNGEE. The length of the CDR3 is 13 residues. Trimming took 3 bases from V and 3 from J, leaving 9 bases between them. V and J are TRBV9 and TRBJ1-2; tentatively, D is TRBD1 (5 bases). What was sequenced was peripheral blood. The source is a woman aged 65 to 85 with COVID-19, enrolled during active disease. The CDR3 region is CASSEQGDYGYTF. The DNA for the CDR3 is TGTGCCAGCAGCGAGCAGGGCGACTATGGCTACACCTTC. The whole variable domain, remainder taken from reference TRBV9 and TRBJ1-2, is DSGVTQTPKHLITATGQRVTLRCSPRSGDLSVYWYQQSLDQGLQFLIQYYNGEERAKGNILERFSAQQFPDLHSELNLSSLELGDSALYFCASSEQGDYGYTFGSGTRLTVV.